These T cell receptor beta chains were read from a single sample in a study of blood T cell repertoires in COVID-19. This table comes from immunoSEQ multiplex PCR, and its TCRdb copy is limited to in-frame clones, with some not included. Of 35,000 to 55,000 clones in the sample, around 88% were seen once. The sequencing input was peripheral blood. The receptor set was obtained from a human donor in a cohort sampled during active COVID-19. CDR3s include the opening cysteine and the closing phenylalanine or tryptophan.

v_call,j_call,cdr3_aa
TRBV5-1,TRBJ2-7,CASSLSGAYEQYF
TRBV28,TRBJ2-1,CASSSPGDLYNEQFF
TRBV11-1,TRBJ2-5,CASSSGQAETQYF
TRBV18,TRBJ1-1,CASSPDLRQGGAFF
TRBV10-2,TRBJ2-3,CASSQGLVVRDTQYF
TRBV28,TRBJ2-4,CASSSRGGKNIQYF
TRBV3-1/TRBV3-2,TRBJ2-5,CASSRSGGDETQYF
TRBV2,TRBJ2-3,CASSEGGGRADTQYF
TRBV7-2,TRBJ2-7,CASSLAPPDYEQYF
TRBV14,TRBJ2-1,CASSRFGEGMNEQFF
TRBV7-2,TRBJ2-4,CASSLYLAGGAKNIQYF
TRBV28,TRBJ2-1,CASSPLGSSYNEQFF
TRBV4-2,TRBJ2-1,CASSQDPVRSNEQFF
TRBV5-1,TRBJ1-6,CASSRQGQYNSPLHF
TRBV9,TRBJ2-7,CASSVGWEKLSEQYF
TRBV19,TRBJ1-2,CATADRDYGYTF
TRBV29-1,TRBJ2-7,CSVEDSGYEQYF
TRBV3-1/TRBV3-2,TRBJ2-7,CASSPRTSGRARGDEQYF
TRBV5-1,TRBJ1-4,CASRPDRTNEKLFF
TRBV5-4,TRBJ2-3,CASSLLVSGGGRDTQYF
TRBV6-4,TRBJ2-1,CASSTAGTSDYNEQFF
TRBV7-9,TRBJ1-3,CASSLDDSSGNTIYF
TRBV6-5,TRBJ1-5,CASSYAGRNQPQHF
TRBV19,TRBJ2-4,CASSARGIQYF
TRBV6-4,TRBJ2-1,CASSEGLAGDEQFF
TRBV10-1,TRBJ1-1,CASRGQGRSKNTEAFF
TRBV10-3,TRBJ1-2,CAIGGDLYGYTF
TRBV10-3,TRBJ2-7,CAISDLRGGPTYEQYF
TRBV5-5,TRBJ2-1,CASRPPGQEFYNEQFF
TRBV6-5,TRBJ1-2,CASRGTGAGYTF
TRBV20-1,TRBJ2-7,CSASVHEQYF
TRBV27,TRBJ1-2,CASSFLQSNYGYTF